The 3 T cell receptor beta chains below were found in one sample sequenced in a study of shared clonotypes between healthy human individuals. Clones were sequenced by immunoSEQ multiplex PCR, and TCRdb holds only the in-frame ones, with some missing. The sample lists around 940,000 clones; over 60% were seen once. The sequenced material came from memory CD4+ T cells sorted from blood. Subset denoted: CD45RA-negative fraction. The receptors come from a man between 18 and 35 years old in good health.

The V call is TRBV9, the J call TRBJ2-5; tentatively, D is TRBD2 (6 bases). V dropped 4 bases and J dropped 5 bases, with 21 bases sitting between them. The CDR3 has 16 residues. Per germline, CDR1 SGDLS and CDR2 YYNGEE. Here the CDR3 DNA reads TGTGCCAGCAGCAAGACCGGTGGAAGCGGGTGGGAGACCCAGTACTTC. It specifies CASSKTGGSGWETQYF.

This clone occurred once. This chain links TRBV5-1 with TRBJ1-1; TRBD1 agrees at 7 bases. The germline V gene has CDR1 SGHRS and CDR2 YFSETQ. There are 14 residues in the CDR3. The V segment lost 4 bases and the J segment 7 bases; nucleotides outside the gene matches: 10. The CDR3 sequence: CASSLGGRHDEAFF. The CDR3 region has the DNA TGCGCCAGCAGCCTAGGGGGCAGACACGATGAAGCTTTCTTT.

Worth noting for this clone: Being one base from a much bigger clone, this may be a read error. The identical CDR3 is also encoded by other nucleotide sequences in the sample. The CDR3 region has the DNA TGTGCCAGCAGCTTGGGACTAGCCTACGAGCAGTACTTC. This codes for CASSLGLAYEQYF. The chain is built from TRBV11-2 and TRBJ2-7, with 8 positions matching TRBD2. With V trimmed by 3 bases and J by 2 bases, 0 bases remained unmatched. CDR1 SGHAT and CDR2 FQNNGV come from the germline V gene. CDR3 length: 13 amino acids.